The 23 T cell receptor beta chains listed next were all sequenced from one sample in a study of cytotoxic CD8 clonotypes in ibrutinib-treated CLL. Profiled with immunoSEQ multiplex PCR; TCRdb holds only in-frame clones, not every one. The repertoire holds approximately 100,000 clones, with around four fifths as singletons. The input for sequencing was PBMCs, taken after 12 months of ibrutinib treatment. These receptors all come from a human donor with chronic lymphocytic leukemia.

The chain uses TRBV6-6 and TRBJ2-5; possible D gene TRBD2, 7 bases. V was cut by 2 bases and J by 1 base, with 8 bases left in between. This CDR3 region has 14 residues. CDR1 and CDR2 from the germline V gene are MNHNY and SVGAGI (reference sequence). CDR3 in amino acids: CASSYRGGQETQYF. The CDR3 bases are TGTGCCAGCAGTTACAGGGGGGGCCAAGAGACCCAGTACTTC.

CDR3: CASRTGYDEQYF. For the CDR3, the DNA is TGTGCCAGTCGGACAGGGTATGACGAGCAGTACTTC. The gene calls are TRBV19 and TRBJ2-7; 8 bases align to TRBD1. The CDR3 is 12 residues long. V lost 8 bases, J lost 5 bases, and 5 bases stayed unmatched. Germline lookup yields CDR1 LNHDA and CDR2 SQIVND (reference sequence).

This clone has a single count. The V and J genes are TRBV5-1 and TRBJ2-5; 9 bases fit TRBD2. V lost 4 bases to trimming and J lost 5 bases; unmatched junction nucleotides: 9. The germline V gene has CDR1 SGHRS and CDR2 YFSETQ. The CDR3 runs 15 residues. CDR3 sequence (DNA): TGCGCCAGCAGCCTTGCTGCGGGGGGGACGGAGACCCAGTACTTC. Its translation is CASSLAAGGTETQYF.

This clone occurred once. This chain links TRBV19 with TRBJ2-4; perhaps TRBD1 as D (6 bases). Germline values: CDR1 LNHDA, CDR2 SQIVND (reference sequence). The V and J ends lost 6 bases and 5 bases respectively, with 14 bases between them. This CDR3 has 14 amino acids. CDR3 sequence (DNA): TGTGCCAGTAGCCCCGGGACACGGGAAAACATTCAGTACTTC. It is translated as CASSPGTRENIQYF. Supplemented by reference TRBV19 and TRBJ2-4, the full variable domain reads DGGITQSPKYLFRKEGQNVTLSCEQNLNHDAMYWYRQDPGQGLRLIYYSQIVNDFQKGDIAEGYSVSREKKESFPLTVTSAQKNPTAFYLCASSPGTRENIQYFGAGTRLSVL.

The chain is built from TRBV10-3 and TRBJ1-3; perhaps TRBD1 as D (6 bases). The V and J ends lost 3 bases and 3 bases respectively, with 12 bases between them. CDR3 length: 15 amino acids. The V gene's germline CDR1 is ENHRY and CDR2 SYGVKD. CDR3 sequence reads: CAISENRASGNTIYF. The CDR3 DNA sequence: TGTGCCATCAGTGAAAACAGGGCCAGTGGAAACACCATATATTTT.

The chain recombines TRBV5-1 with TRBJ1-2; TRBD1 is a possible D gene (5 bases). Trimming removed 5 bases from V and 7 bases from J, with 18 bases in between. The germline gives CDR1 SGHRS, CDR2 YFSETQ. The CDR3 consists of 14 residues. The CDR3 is CASRPGASVSGYTF. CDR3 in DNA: TGCGCCAGCAGACCCGGGGCCTCTGTTAGTGGCTACACCTTC. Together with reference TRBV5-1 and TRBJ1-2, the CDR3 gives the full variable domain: KAGVTQTPRYLIKTRGQQVTLSCSPISGHRSVSWYQQTPGQGLQFLFEYFSETQRNKGNFPGRFSGRQFSNSRSEMNVSTLELGDSALYLCASRPGASVSGYTFGSGTRLTVV.

Here the CDR3 reads CASSPLVDKKAGNQPQHF. CDR3 sequence (DNA): TGCGCCAGCAGTCCCCTGGTTGACAAAAAGGCGGGCAATCAGCCCCAGCATTTT. The chain has TRBV23-1 and TRBJ1-5; D uncertain. TRBV23-1 is designated an ORF whose function remains uncertain. The CDR3 runs 18 residues. The V and J ends lost 4 bases and 2 bases respectively, with 21 bases between them.

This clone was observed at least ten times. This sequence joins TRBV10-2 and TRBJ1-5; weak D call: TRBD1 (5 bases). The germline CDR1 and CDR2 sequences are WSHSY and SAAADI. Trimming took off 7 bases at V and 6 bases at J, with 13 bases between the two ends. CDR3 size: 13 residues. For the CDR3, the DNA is TGCGCCAGCACCGCACTAAGGGGTCAGCCCCAGCATTTT. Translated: CASTALRGQPQHF.

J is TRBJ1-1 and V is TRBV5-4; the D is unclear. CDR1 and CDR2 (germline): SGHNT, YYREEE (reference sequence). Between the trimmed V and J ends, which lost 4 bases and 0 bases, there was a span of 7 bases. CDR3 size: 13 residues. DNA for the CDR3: TGTGCCAGCAGCCTAGGGATGAACACTGAAGCTTTCTTT. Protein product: CASSLGMNTEAFF.

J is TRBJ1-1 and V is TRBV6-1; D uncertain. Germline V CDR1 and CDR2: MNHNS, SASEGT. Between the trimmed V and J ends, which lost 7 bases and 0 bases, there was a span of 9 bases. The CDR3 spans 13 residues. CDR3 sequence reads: CASKEGMNTEAFF. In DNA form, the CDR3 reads TGTGCCAGCAAGGAGGGAATGAACACTGAAGCTTTCTTT.

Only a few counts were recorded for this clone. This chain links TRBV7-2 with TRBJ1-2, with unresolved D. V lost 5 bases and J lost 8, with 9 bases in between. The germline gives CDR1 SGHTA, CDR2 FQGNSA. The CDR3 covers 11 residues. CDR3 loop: CASSPTRGYTF. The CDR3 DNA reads TGTGCCAGCAGCCCGACCCGGGGCTACACCTTC. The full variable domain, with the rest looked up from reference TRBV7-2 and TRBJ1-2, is GAGVSQSPSNKVTEKGKDVELRCDPISGHTALYWYRQSLGQGLEFLIYFQGNSAPDKSGLPSDRFSAERTGGSVSTLTIQRTQQEDSAVYLCASSPTRGYTFGSGTRLTVV.

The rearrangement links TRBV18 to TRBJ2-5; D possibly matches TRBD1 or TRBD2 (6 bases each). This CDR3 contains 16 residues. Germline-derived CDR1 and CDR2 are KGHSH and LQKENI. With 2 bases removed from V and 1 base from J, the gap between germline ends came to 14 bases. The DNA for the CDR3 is TGTGCCAGCTCACCATTTAAGTCGGGGGCCCAAGAGACCCAGTACTTC. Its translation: CASSPFKSGAQETQYF.

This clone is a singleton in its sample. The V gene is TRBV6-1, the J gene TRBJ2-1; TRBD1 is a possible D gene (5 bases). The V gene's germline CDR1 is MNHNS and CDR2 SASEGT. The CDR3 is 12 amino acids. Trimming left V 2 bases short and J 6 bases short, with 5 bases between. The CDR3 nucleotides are TGTGCCAGCAGTGAACAGGGCAATGAGCAGTTCTTC. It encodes CASSEQGNEQFF.

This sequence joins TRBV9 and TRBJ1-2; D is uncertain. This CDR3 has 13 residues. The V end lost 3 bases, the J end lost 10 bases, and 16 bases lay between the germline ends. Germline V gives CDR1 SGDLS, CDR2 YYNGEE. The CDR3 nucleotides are TGTGCCAGCAGCGACCCAGGTCAGCCACCCTACACCTTC. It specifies CASSDPGQPPYTF.

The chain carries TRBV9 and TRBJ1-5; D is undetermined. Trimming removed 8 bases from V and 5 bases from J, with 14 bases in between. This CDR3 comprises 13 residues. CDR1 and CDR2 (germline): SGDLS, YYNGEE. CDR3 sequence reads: CASSRVSDQPQHF. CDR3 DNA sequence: TGTGCCAGTTCAAGGGTATCGGATCAGCCCCAGCATTTT.

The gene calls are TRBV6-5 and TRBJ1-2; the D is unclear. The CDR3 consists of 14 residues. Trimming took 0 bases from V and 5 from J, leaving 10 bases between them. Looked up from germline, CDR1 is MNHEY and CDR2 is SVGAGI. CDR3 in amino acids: CASSYSPGTYGYTF. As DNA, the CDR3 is TGTGCCAGCAGTTACTCGCCAGGAACTTATGGCTACACCTTC.

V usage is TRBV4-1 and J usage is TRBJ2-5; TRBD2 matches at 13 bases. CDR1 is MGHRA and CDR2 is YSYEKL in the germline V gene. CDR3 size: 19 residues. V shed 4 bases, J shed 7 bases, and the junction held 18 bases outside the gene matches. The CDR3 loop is CASSLIRTSGGPPPATQYF. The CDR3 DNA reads TGCGCCAGCAGCCTAATACGGACTAGCGGGGGCCCACCTCCAGCGACCCAGTACTTC.

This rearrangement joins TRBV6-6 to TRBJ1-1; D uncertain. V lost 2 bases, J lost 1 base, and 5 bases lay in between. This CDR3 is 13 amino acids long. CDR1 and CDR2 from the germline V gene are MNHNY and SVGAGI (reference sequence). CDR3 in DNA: TGTGCCAGCAGTTACAAAGGGAACACTGAAGCTTTCTTT. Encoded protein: CASSYKGNTEAFF.

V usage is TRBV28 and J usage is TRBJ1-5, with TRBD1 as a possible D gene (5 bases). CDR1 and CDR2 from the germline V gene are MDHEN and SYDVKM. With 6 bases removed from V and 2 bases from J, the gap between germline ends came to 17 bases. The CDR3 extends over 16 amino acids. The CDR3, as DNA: TGTGCCAGCAGGCTTCAGACAGTCGTAGGCAATCAGCCCCAGCATTTT. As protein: CASRLQTVVGNQPQHF.

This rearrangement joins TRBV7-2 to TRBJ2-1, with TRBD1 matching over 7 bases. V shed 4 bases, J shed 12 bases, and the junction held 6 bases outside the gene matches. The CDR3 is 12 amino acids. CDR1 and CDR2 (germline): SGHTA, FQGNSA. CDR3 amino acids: CASSSTDRVQFF. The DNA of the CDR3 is TGTGCCAGCAGCTCCACAGACAGGGTGCAGTTCTTC.

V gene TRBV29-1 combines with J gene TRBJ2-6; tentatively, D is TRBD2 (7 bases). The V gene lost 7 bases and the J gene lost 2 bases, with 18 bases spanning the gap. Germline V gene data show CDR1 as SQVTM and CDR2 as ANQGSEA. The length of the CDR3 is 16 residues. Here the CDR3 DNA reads TGCAGCGCCTTGGGGGGGCGGAAGGCTGGGGCCAACGTCCTGACTTTC. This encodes CSALGGRKAGANVLTF.

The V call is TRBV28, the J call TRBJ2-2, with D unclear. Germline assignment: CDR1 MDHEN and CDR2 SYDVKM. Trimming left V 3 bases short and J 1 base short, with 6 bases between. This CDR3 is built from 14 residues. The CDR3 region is CASSFGQNTGELFF. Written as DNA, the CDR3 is TGTGCCAGCAGTTTCGGGCAGAACACCGGGGAGCTGTTTTTT.

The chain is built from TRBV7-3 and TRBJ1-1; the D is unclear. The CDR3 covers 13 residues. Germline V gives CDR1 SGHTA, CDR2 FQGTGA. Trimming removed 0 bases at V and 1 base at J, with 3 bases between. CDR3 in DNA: TGTGCCAGCAGCTTAACTGCGAACACTGAAGCTTTCTTT. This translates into CASSLTANTEAFF.